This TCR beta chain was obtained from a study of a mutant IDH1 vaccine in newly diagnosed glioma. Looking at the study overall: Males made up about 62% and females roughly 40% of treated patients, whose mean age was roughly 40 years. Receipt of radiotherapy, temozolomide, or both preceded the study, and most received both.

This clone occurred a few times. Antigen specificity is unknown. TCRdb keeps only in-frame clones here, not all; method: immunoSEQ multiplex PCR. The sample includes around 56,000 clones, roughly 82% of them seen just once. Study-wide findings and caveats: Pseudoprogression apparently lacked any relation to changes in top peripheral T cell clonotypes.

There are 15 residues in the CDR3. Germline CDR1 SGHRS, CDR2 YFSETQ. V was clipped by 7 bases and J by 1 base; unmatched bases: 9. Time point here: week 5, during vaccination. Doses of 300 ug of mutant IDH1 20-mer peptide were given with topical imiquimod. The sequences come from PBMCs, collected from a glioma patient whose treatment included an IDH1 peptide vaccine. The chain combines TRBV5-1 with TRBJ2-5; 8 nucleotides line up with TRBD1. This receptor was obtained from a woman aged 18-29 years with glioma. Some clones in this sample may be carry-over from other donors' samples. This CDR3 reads CASFITGTGQETQYF. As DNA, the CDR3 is TGCGCCAGCTTTATAACTGGGACAGGCCAAGAGACCCAGTACTTC.